These 32 T cell receptor beta chains came from one sample sequenced in a study of lymphopenia after photon versus proton radiotherapy. Profiling relied on immunoSEQ multiplex PCR, and the TCRdb table lists in-frame clones only, not all of them. The data hold around 160,000 clones, with approximately 86% observed a single time. Sample: peripheral blood, taken from a patient treated with photon-based radiotherapy. The receptors come from a man aged 50 to 59 with gastric cancer.

This clone has a handful of counts. This CDR3 is CASSMRGAWETQYF. CDR3 DNA sequence: TGTGCCAGTAGTATGAGGGGGGCCTGGGAGACCCAGTACTTC. J is TRBJ2-5 and V is TRBV19; D assignment may be TRBD1 or TRBD2 (6 bases each). V was shortened by 3 bases and J by 5 bases, with 13 bases between the two germline ends. CDR1 is LNHDA and CDR2 is SQIVND in the germline V gene (reference sequence). The CDR3 spans 14 residues. Combining the CDR3 with reference TRBV19 and TRBJ2-5 gives the whole variable domain DGGITQSPKYLFRKEGQNVTLSCEQNLNHDAMYWYRQDPGQGLRLIYYSQIVNDFQKGDIAEGYSVSREKKESFPLTVTSAQKNPTAFYLCASSMRGAWETQYFGPGTRLLVL.

In this sample, this clone turned up once. This rearrangement joins TRBV30 to TRBJ1-4; D ambiguous. CDR1 is GTSNPN, CDR2 SVGIG, per germline (reference sequence). CDR3 length equals 15 residues. Trimming stripped 0 bases from V and 3 bases from J, with 11 bases between. CDR3 DNA: TGTGCCTGGAGTGTAAAGAGTTTTTCTAATGAAAAACTGTTTTTT. Translating it yields CAWSVKSFSNEKLFF.

The chain couples TRBV4-1 to TRBJ2-1; 11 bases map to TRBD2. V lost 1 base, J lost 5 bases, and 16 bases stayed unmatched. CDR1 and CDR2 from the germline V gene are MGHRA and YSYEKL. The CDR3 extends over 20 amino acids. DNA for the CDR3: TGCGCCAGCAGCCAAGTTGGGCTAGCGGGAGGACCCAGCAAAGACAATGAGCAGTTCTTC. The encoded protein is CASSQVGLAGGPSKDNEQFF.

This chain links TRBV5-4 with TRBJ1-1; 8 positions match TRBD1. Germline CDR1 is SGHNT and CDR2 is YYREEE (reference sequence). J was trimmed by 4 bases and V by 2 bases; bases with no gene match: 4. The CDR3 is made up of 14 amino acids. The CDR3 region is CASSFGQGATEAFF. DNA for the CDR3: TGTGCCAGCAGCTTTGGCCAGGGGGCCACTGAAGCTTTCTTT.

This clone was counted once. The chain has TRBV19 and TRBJ2-1; D is undetermined. The germline V and J ends were trimmed by 0 bases and 1 base, with 7 bases remaining between them. The CDR3 loop spans 15 amino acids. Germline CDR1 is LNHDA and CDR2 is SQIVND (reference sequence). This chain's CDR3 is CASSIDLGSYNEQFF. The CDR3 DNA reads TGTGCCAGTAGTATAGATCTAGGGTCCTACAATGAGCAGTTCTTC.

The rearrangement uses TRBV5-1 and TRBJ2-3; D may be TRBD1 (5 bases). Germline V lookup: CDR1 SGHRS, CDR2 YFSETQ. There are 17 residues in the CDR3. The V gene lost 3 bases and the J gene lost 2 bases, with 19 bases spanning the gap. This CDR3 is CASSSAIKGVATDTQYF. The CDR3 DNA sequence: TGCGCCAGCAGCTCGGCCATTAAAGGGGTTGCCACAGATACGCAGTATTTT.

The chain is built from TRBV7-9 and TRBJ1-1; D call uncertain. Germline CDR1 and CDR2: SEHNR and FQNEAQ (reference sequence). The CDR3 consists of 12 residues. V gave up 5 bases and J gave up 6 bases, with 10 bases separating them. The CDR3 region is CASSRRGAEAFF. DNA for the CDR3: TGTGCCAGCAGCCGCCGTGGCGCTGAAGCTTTCTTT.

Only a few counts were recorded for this clone. The chain combines TRBV30 with TRBJ1-5, with D perhaps TRBD1 (5 bases). Germline V gene sequence: CDR1 GTSNPN, CDR2 SVGIG (reference sequence). The germline V and J ends were trimmed by 5 bases and 9 bases, with 14 bases remaining between them. This CDR3 comprises 12 residues. The CDR3 nucleotides read TGTGCCTGGGGGGACGGTAGCTGGCCCCAGCATTTT. This translates into CAWGDGSWPQHF.

This rearrangement joins TRBV4-1 to TRBJ1-1; 7 bases match TRBD1. CDR3 length equals 15 residues. Germline V gene sequence: CDR1 MGHRA, CDR2 YSYEKL. V lost 6 bases to trimming and J lost 1 base; unmatched junction nucleotides: 8. CDR3 nucleotides: TGCGCCAGCAGGCCTCCGGGACAGAAGAACACTGAAGCTTTCTTT. Its translation is CASRPPGQKNTEAFF.

The chain couples TRBV28 to TRBJ2-1, with D hard to call. Trimming removed 4 bases at V and 10 bases at J, with 5 bases between. CDR3 size: 10 residues. The germline V gene encodes CDR1 MDHEN and CDR2 SYDVKM. The CDR3 bases are TGTGCCAGCAGTTCCAGGGAGCAGTTCTTC. Residues: CASSSREQFF. The complete variable domain, with remaining parts taken from reference TRBV28 and TRBJ2-1, reads DVKVTQSSRYLVKRTGEKVFLECVQDMDHENMFWYRQDPGLGLRLIYFSYDVKMKEKGDIPEGYSVSREKKERFSLILESASTNQTSMYLCASSSREQFFGPGTRLTVL.

V usage is TRBV30 and J usage is TRBJ2-1, with D perhaps matching TRBD1 or TRBD2 (6 bases each). This CDR3 is built from 13 residues. V lost 8 bases and J 0 bases, leaving 11 bases between the germline ends. Per the germline V gene, CDR1 is GTSNPN and CDR2 is SVGIG (reference sequence). The CDR3 sequence is CAGGRSSYNEQFF. The CDR3, as DNA: TGTGCCGGGGGGCGGAGCTCCTACAATGAGCAGTTCTTC.

The chain joins TRBV30 to TRBJ1-2; D remains unclear. Germline values: CDR1 GTSNPN, CDR2 SVGIG (reference sequence). The CDR3 runs to 13 residues. The ends were cut back, 1 base at V and 4 bases at J, with 10 bases in the middle. The CDR3 spells CAWSGPGFYGYTF. In nucleotides, the CDR3 is TGTGCCTGGAGTGGACCGGGATTCTATGGCTACACCTTC. The variable domain in full, with the rest retrieved from reference TRBV30 and TRBJ1-2, is SQTIHQWPATLVQPVGSPLSLECTVEGTSNPNLYWYRQAAGRGLQLLFYSVGIGQISSEVPQNLSASRPQDRQFILSSKKLLLSDSGFYLCAWSGPGFYGYTFGSGTRLTVV.

This rearrangement joins TRBV5-6 to TRBJ2-7; D is possibly TRBD2 (5 bases). The V end was cut by 2 bases, the J end by 3 bases, with 9 bases between. CDR3 length: 13 residues. Germline V gene data show CDR1 as SGHDT and CDR2 as YYEEEE. CDR3 sequence (DNA): TGTGCCAGCAGCTTTACCGGGAACTACGAGCAGTACTTC. Amino acids: CASSFTGNYEQYF.

The chain uses TRBV27 and TRBJ1-5; 7 bases line up with TRBD1. The CDR3 covers 14 residues. Trimming removed 5 bases from V and 5 bases from J; junction bases left unmatched: 6. Germline assignment: CDR1 MNHEY and CDR2 SMNVEV (reference sequence). The CDR3 DNA sequence: TGTGCCAGCAGTCCATTAGACAGGGATCAGCCCCAGCATTTT. Amino acid sequence: CASSPLDRDQPQHF.

V usage is TRBV12-5 and J usage is TRBJ2-7; D gene unclear. This CDR3 contains 15 residues. Germline loops: CDR1 LGHNT, CDR2 FRNRAP. V shed 0 bases and J shed 1 base, with 10 bases lying between them. CDR3 protein: CASGLVLGISYEQYF. DNA for the CDR3: TGTGCTAGTGGTTTGGTATTGGGAATATCCTACGAGCAGTACTTC.

The chain recombines TRBV19 with TRBJ1-1, with D possibly being TRBD1 (5 bases). With 3 bases removed from V and 0 bases from J, the gap between germline ends came to 8 bases. CDR3 length: 14 residues. Per the germline V gene, CDR1 is LNHDA and CDR2 is SQIVND (reference sequence). This chain's CDR3 is CASSIGAMNTEAFF. The CDR3 DNA reads as TGTGCCAGTAGTATTGGGGCAATGAACACTGAAGCTTTCTTT.

This clone occurred a few times. This chain uses TRBV5-5 with TRBJ2-2; no clear D. The germline gives CDR1 SGHKS, CDR2 YYEKEE (reference sequence). V was pared by 2 bases and J by 5 bases, with 13 bases between. The CDR3 runs to 15 residues. This CDR3 reads CASSFSDLRTGELFF. The CDR3 region has the DNA TGTGCCAGCAGCTTCTCGGACCTAAGGACCGGGGAGCTGTTTTTT.

The chain recombines TRBV5-1 with TRBJ2-7; D uncertain. Germline V gene lookup returns CDR1 SGHRS and CDR2 YFSETQ. Trimming stripped 2 bases from V and 5 bases from J, with 14 bases between. The CDR3 totals 14 residues. CDR3 loop: CASSFAGSRDEQYF. The CDR3 DNA sequence: TGCGCCAGCAGCTTCGCCGGGTCCCGAGACGAGCAGTACTTC.

CDR3 in amino acids: CASIDSFRGEDTEAFF. For the CDR3, the DNA is TGTGCCAGCATCGACTCCTTCAGGGGCGAGGACACTGAAGCTTTCTTT. J is TRBJ1-1 and V is TRBV25-1, with TRBD1 as a possible D gene (6 bases). Trimming pared 7 bases from V and 3 bases from J, leaving 21 bases between. CDR3 length: 16 residues. CDR1 and CDR2 from the germline V gene are MGHDK and SYGVNS.

The chain employs TRBV30 and TRBJ1-5; D is undetermined. Germline V gene data show CDR1 as GTSNPN and CDR2 as SVGIG (reference sequence). CDR3 size: 15 residues. The germline V and J ends were trimmed by 0 bases and 4 bases, with 13 bases remaining between them. For the CDR3, the DNA is TGTGCCTGGAGTGTTTCGGACGGAAAAAATCAGCCCCAGCATTTT. Its protein product is CAWSVSDGKNQPQHF.

The rearrangement joins TRBV2 to TRBJ2-7, with D possibly TRBD1 on 5 matching bases. Trimming took 3 bases from V and 2 from J, leaving 14 bases between them. CDR3 size: 15 residues. CDR1 is SNHLY, CDR2 FYNNEI, per germline. The DNA for the CDR3 is TGTGCCAGCAGTGACCAAGGGGTAGTGCCCTACGAGCAGTACTTC. Translating gives CASSDQGVVPYEQYF.

The CDR3 sequence: CASSLDRTSYEQYF. Here the CDR3 DNA reads TGTGCCAGCAGCTTAGATCGGACTAGCTACGAGCAGTACTTC. The rearrangement uses TRBV7-9 and TRBJ2-7; TRBD2 aligns across 7 bases. After removal of 1 base from V and 3 bases from J, the junction contained 3 bases not matched to a gene. This CDR3 region has 14 residues. Germline CDR1 SEHNR, CDR2 FQNEAQ (reference sequence).

This chain joins TRBV5-6 and TRBJ1-2; D not certain. The CDR3 is made up of 13 amino acids. Per germline, CDR1 SGHDT and CDR2 YYEEEE. Trimming removed 1 base at V and 0 bases at J, with 4 bases between. CDR3 loop: CASSLRANYGYTF. The CDR3 coding sequence is TGTGCCAGCAGCTTGAGAGCTAACTATGGCTACACCTTC.

This clone was observed a single time. The chain employs TRBV2 and TRBJ2-1, with 8 positions matching TRBD1. The CDR3 totals 15 residues. Germline V lookup: CDR1 SNHLY, CDR2 FYNNEI. The V gene end was trimmed by 6 bases and the J gene end by 8 bases; junction bases not matched to a gene: 12. The CDR3 spells CASREQGGSDDEQFF. The CDR3 DNA reads as TGTGCCAGCAGGGAACAGGGGGGAAGTGACGATGAGCAGTTCTTC.

The chain combines TRBV11-2 with TRBJ2-3; 11 nucleotides agree with TRBD2. J gave up 2 bases and V 1 base, and 2 bases lay outside the gene matches. CDR3 length: 16 residues. Germline CDR1 and CDR2: SGHAT and FQNNGV. DNA of the CDR3: TGTGCCAGCAGCTTAGTGGGACTAGCGGTCACAGATACGCAGTATTTT. Translated, it gives CASSLVGLAVTDTQYF.

The chain employs TRBV6-5 and TRBJ2-3; 10 nucleotides agree with TRBD2. Germline lookup yields CDR1 MNHEY and CDR2 SVGAGI. The CDR3 is 14 residues long. Trimming at V came to 6 bases and at J to 4 bases, leaving 4 bases not matched to a gene. For the CDR3, the DNA is TGTGCCAGCAGGCTAGCGGGAGCCGCAGATACGCAGTATTTT. Protein: CASRLAGAADTQYF.

This rearrangement joins TRBV9 to TRBJ2-7; D is undetermined. CDR1 is SGDLS and CDR2 is YYNGEE in the germline V gene. The CDR3 has 14 residues. The V end was cut by 4 bases, the J end by 7 bases, with 18 bases between. The DNA of the CDR3 is TGTGCCAGCAGCCCCACGGGTGGGCCAGAGGAGCAGTACTTC. It translates to CASSPTGGPEEQYF.

The rearrangement uses TRBV27 and TRBJ2-1, with TRBD2 matching 8 bases. The CDR3 runs 15 residues. After removal of 2 bases from V and 9 bases from J, the junction contained 9 bases not matched to a gene. CDR1 is MNHEY and CDR2 is SMNVEV in the germline V gene (reference sequence). The CDR3 bases are TGTGCCAGCAGTTTAAGGAGACTAGCGAGGTTTGAGCAGTTCTTC. The encoded protein is CASSLRRLARFEQFF.

This clone was seen a single time. This chain connects TRBV6-6 to TRBJ1-1; TRBD1 aligns across 7 bases. Germline values: CDR1 MNHNY, CDR2 SVGAGI (reference sequence). V was pared by 2 bases and J by 7 bases, with 7 bases of the junction left unmatched. CDR3 size: 14 residues. CDR3 sequence reads: CASSYEGDSREAFF. The CDR3 region has the DNA TGTGCCAGCAGTTACGAAGGGGACAGCCGTGAAGCTTTCTTT.

J is TRBJ1-5 and V is TRBV19; 9 bases map to TRBD1. V was pared by 9 bases and J by 2 bases, with 8 bases of the junction left unmatched. The CDR3 is made up of 15 amino acids. CDR1 is LNHDA and CDR2 is SQIVND in the germline V gene (reference sequence). CDR3 region: CASELQGAGNQPQHF. The CDR3 DNA is TGTGCCAGCGAACTACAGGGGGCCGGCAATCAGCCCCAGCATTTT.

The chain has TRBV29-1 and TRBJ2-1; TRBD1 or TRBD2 may be the D gene (7 bases each). CDR1 is SQVTM, CDR2 ANQGSEA, per germline. The V end was cut by 6 bases, the J end by 7 bases, with 19 bases between. This CDR3 region has 14 residues. The CDR3 DNA reads as TGCAGCGTGGAGACTAGCTTCAGGGGGAATGAGCAGTTCTTC. Its protein is CSVETSFRGNEQFF.

The gene calls are TRBV2 and TRBJ2-2; unclear D gene. Deletions cut 6 bases from V and 0 bases from J, with 8 bases between. The length of the CDR3 is 14 residues. From germline, CDR1 is SNHLY and CDR2 FYNNEI. The CDR3 DNA reads as TGTGCCAGCAGCCGATCACCGAACACCGGGGAGCTGTTTTTT. Translation gives CASSRSPNTGELFF. Combining the CDR3 with reference TRBV2 and TRBJ2-2 gives the whole variable domain EPEVTQTPSHQVTQMGQEVILRCVPISNHLYFYWYRQILGQKVEFLVSFYNNEISEKSEIFDDQFSVERPDGSNFTLKIRSTKLEDSAMYFCASSRSPNTGELFFGEGSRLTVL.